The sequence of this T cell receptor (beta chain) was determined in a study of blood T cell repertoires in COVID-19. This clone was recorded only once. Germline V gives CDR1 LGHDT, CDR2 YNNKEL (reference sequence). V lost 0 bases to trimming and J lost 6 bases; unmatched junction nucleotides: 5. The CDR3 totals 15 residues. Some clones are missing from TCRdb's copy, which holds only in-frame ones; the method was immunoSEQ multiplex PCR. The sample contains 92,000 or so clones, around 89% of which appear only once. The chain recombines TRBV3-1 (or the pseudogene TRBV3-2) with TRBJ2-1, with TRBD2 matching over 7 bases. The source is a man between 60 and 70 years old with acute or convalescent COVID-19. Sequencing was performed on peripheral blood. The CDR3, as DNA: TGTGCCAGCAGCCAAGATAGTGCGGGAGTCAATGAGCAGTTCTTC. This translates into CASSQDSAGVNEQFF.